Below, 25 T cell receptor beta chains from the same sample are listed, as sequenced in a study of T cells in tuberculosis listed by TCRdb under 2018. The library was made by the immunoSEQ multiplex PCR assay. The table comes from immuneACCESS by way of TCRdb, which keeps in-frame sequences with V and J called. Part of the clones is missing from these tables; in studies checked, under half for an unresolved V gene and the rest for unknown reasons. This sample is represented by some 29,000 clones; 90% of them were singletons. In total, the top ten clones hold roughly 6.2% of the sample. Sequencing used PBMCs. The receptor source for this set is a donor between 10 and 35 years old with latent tuberculosis or without tuberculosis infection.

The J gene is TRBJ2-2, the V gene TRBV4-2; 10 nucleotides line up with TRBD2. CDR3 length: 17 amino acids. Trimming cost V 0 bases and J 6 bases; bases outside gene matches: 7. Germline V lookup: CDR1 LGHNA, CDR2 YNFKEQ. The CDR3 sequence is CASSQDPSGGAPGELFF. Written as DNA, the CDR3 is TGTGCCAGCAGCCAAGATCCCAGCGGGGGGGCACCCGGGGAGCTGTTTTTT.

This chain links TRBV5-6 with TRBJ2-5; TRBD2 matches at 8 bases. Looked up from germline, CDR1 is SGHDT and CDR2 is YYEEEE. This CDR3 spans 17 amino acids. The trim removed 4 bases at V and 3 bases at J, leaving 14 bases unmatched. The CDR3 nucleotides are TGTGCCAGCAGCGGAGCGAGCGGGGGCCGAGACAAAGAGACCCAGTACTTC. It codes for CASSGASGGRDKETQYF.

V usage is TRBV7-9 and J usage is TRBJ2-7; 8 nucleotides agree with TRBD1. There are 14 residues in the CDR3. The germline V gene has CDR1 SEHNR and CDR2 FQNEAQ (reference sequence). Trimming removed 1 base from V and 5 bases from J; junction bases left unmatched: 4. The CDR3 nucleotides are TGTGCCAGCAGCTTAGGACAGGGGAAGGACGAGCAGTACTTC. Protein: CASSLGQGKDEQYF.

The chain links TRBV4-1 to TRBJ2-7; D might be TRBD1 (8 bases). The CDR3 length is 16 residues. Trimming pared 4 bases from V and 6 bases from J, leaving 22 bases between. Germline V gives CDR1 MGHRA, CDR2 YSYEKL. Here the CDR3 DNA reads TGCGCCAGCAGCCTCACAGGGGGGGTCTCTTCGAGCGAGCAGTACTTC. Protein: CASSLTGGVSSSEQYF.

This sequence joins TRBV4-3 and TRBJ1-6, with D perhaps matching TRBD1 (5 bases). The CDR3 runs to 17 residues. Per germline, CDR1 LGHNA and CDR2 YSLEER. Trimming cost V 0 bases and J 5 bases, with 14 bases left between them. In DNA form, the CDR3 reads TGCGCCAGCAGCCAAGAGCCAGGGCGGCGAAATAATTCACCCCTCCACTTT. Translated, it gives CASSQEPGRRNNSPLHF.

This clone was detected once. The rearrangement uses TRBV6-5 and TRBJ2-7; D gene unclear. The V gene lost 0 bases and the J gene lost 3 bases, with 9 bases spanning the gap. Looked up from germline, CDR1 is MNHEY and CDR2 is SVGAGI. The CDR3 spans 14 residues. CDR3 sequence (DNA): TGTGCCAGCAGTTACTCCCTAGTTCTCTACGAGCAGTACTTC. As protein: CASSYSLVLYEQYF.

The V gene is TRBV5-4, the J gene TRBJ1-1, with D unclear. V was trimmed by 1 base and J by 0 bases, leaving 7 bases between them. The CDR3 runs to 14 residues. From germline, CDR1 is SGHNT and CDR2 YYREEE (reference sequence). CDR3 nucleotide sequence: TGTGCCAGCAGCTTGACAGTCATGAACACTGAAGCTTTCTTT. This translates into CASSLTVMNTEAFF.

This clone occurred a few times. J is TRBJ1-6 and V is TRBV15; D ambiguous. V gave up 0 bases and J gave up 0 bases, with 9 bases separating them. The CDR3 sequence is 17 residues long. Germline V lookup: CDR1 LNHNV, CDR2 YYDKDF (reference sequence). CDR3 amino acids: CATSRDRLSSYNSPLHF. The CDR3 DNA reads TGTGCCACCAGCAGAGATAGATTAAGCTCCTATAATTCACCCCTCCACTTT.

By share, this clone ranks as medium-sized. The same CDR3 is also encoded by other DNA sequences in this sample. The chain joins TRBV2 to TRBJ1-1, with TRBD1 identical over 9 bases. CDR1 and CDR2 (germline): SNHLY, FYNNEI. Unmatched junction bases numbered 4, after V lost 4 bases and J lost 4 bases. The CDR3 contains 14 residues. The CDR3, as DNA: TGTGCCAGCAGTGCGGAGACAGGGGGCACTGAAGCTTTCTTT. Translating it yields CASSAETGGTEAFF. The variable domain in full, with the rest retrieved from reference TRBV2 and TRBJ1-1, is EPEVTQTPSHQVTQMGQEVILRCVPISNHLYFYWYRQILGQKVEFLVSFYNNEISEKSEIFDDQFSVERPDGSNFTLKIRSTKLEDSAMYFCASSAETGGTEAFFGQGTRLTVV.

The genes are TRBV28 and TRBJ2-1; D unresolved. V lost 6 bases and J 8 bases, leaving 8 bases between the germline ends. The V gene's germline CDR1 is MDHEN and CDR2 SYDVKM. The CDR3 runs 11 residues. CDR3 bases: TGTGCCAGCAGGCGCAGCGATGAGCAGTTCTTC. Translation gives CASRRSDEQFF. Filled out from reference TRBV28 and TRBJ2-1, the complete variable domain reads DVKVTQSSRYLVKRTGEKVFLECVQDMDHENMFWYRQDPGLGLRLIYFSYDVKMKEKGDIPEGYSVSREKKERFSLILESASTNQTSMYLCASRRSDEQFFGPGTRLTVL.

As DNA, the CDR3 is TGCGCCAGCAGCCGTGAGCGGGGGGGCCAGGCAGATACGCAGTATTTT. Translated, it gives CASSRERGGQADTQYF. The rearrangement uses TRBV5-1 and TRBJ2-3; 10 nucleotides match TRBD2. J was trimmed by 4 bases and V by 4 bases; bases with no gene match: 9. The CDR3 sequence is 16 residues long. Germline V gene sequence: CDR1 SGHRS, CDR2 YFSETQ.

The chain joins TRBV19 to TRBJ2-3; 7 bases fit TRBD2. The trim removed 7 bases at V and 1 base at J, leaving 11 bases unmatched. Looked up from germline, CDR1 is LNHDA and CDR2 is SQIVND (reference sequence). There are 16 residues in the CDR3. In DNA form, the CDR3 reads TGTGCCAGTATGTTCCGCCTGGGAGGGGGCACAGATACGCAGTATTTT. Protein product: CASMFRLGGGTDTQYF.

This clone was found a few times. The V gene is TRBV6-5, the J gene TRBJ2-1; 9 nucleotides agree with TRBD1. Trimming at V came to 5 bases and at J to 4 bases, leaving 3 bases not matched to a gene. From germline, CDR1 is MNHEY and CDR2 SVGAGI. This CDR3 contains 14 residues. The chain's CDR3 is CASSDRGVYNEQFF. DNA of the CDR3: TGTGCCAGCAGTGACAGGGGGGTTTACAATGAGCAGTTCTTC.

CDR3 loop: CASSFRDSYTEAFF. In DNA form, the CDR3 reads TGTGCCAGCAGTTTCCGGGACAGCTACACTGAAGCTTTCTTT. The chain joins TRBV6-5 to TRBJ1-1; TRBD1 aligns across 7 bases. Germline V CDR1 and CDR2: MNHEY, SVGAGI. The CDR3 runs 14 residues. The V segment lost 4 bases and the J segment 3 bases; nucleotides outside the gene matches: 5.

This clone was picked up a small number of times. The genes are TRBV7-2 and TRBJ1-4; TRBD1 agrees at 9 bases. The V gene end was trimmed by 5 bases and the J gene end by 10 bases; junction bases not matched to a gene: 5. CDR1 and CDR2 (germline): SGHTA, FQGNSA. The CDR3 consists of 13 residues. The CDR3 nucleotides read TGTGCCAGCAGCCGGGACAGGGAAGGAAAACTGTTTTTT. It encodes CASSRDREGKLFF.

This chain connects TRBV14 to TRBJ1-6; 8 bases line up with TRBD1. This CDR3 is 14 amino acids long. Germline V CDR1 and CDR2: SGHDN, FVKESK. V lost 3 bases, J lost 9 bases, and 4 bases stayed unmatched. The CDR3 nucleotides read TGTGCCAGCAGCCAGGACAGGGTTACTTCACCCCTCCACTTT. Its translation: CASSQDRVTSPLHF.

The chain links TRBV6-5 to TRBJ2-7; the match to TRBD1 covers 8 bases. CDR1 is MNHEY, CDR2 SVGAGI, per germline. The CDR3 has 15 residues. The V and J ends lost 6 bases and 2 bases, in that order; junction bases with no gene match: 9. This CDR3 reads CASSGRRQGTYEQYF. DNA of the CDR3: TGTGCCAGCAGCGGCCGGAGACAGGGGACCTACGAGCAGTACTTC.

The V gene is TRBV18, the J gene TRBJ2-3, with 9 bases lining up with TRBD2. Germline loops: CDR1 KGHSH, CDR2 LQKENI. V lost 2 bases and J lost 0; bases outside the gene matches: 9. This CDR3 comprises 18 residues. In DNA form, the CDR3 reads TGTGCCAGCTCACCAAGGCTAGCGGGGTTATCTAGCACAGATACGCAGTATTTT. Protein sequence: CASSPRLAGLSSTDTQYF.

This clone was picked up one time. V usage is TRBV5-1 and J usage is TRBJ1-4, with 11 bases matching TRBD1. Trimming took 9 bases from V and 8 from J; bases not matched to a gene: 12. Per the germline V gene, CDR1 is SGHRS and CDR2 is YFSETQ. This CDR3 region has 15 residues. In DNA, the CDR3 is TGCGCCACCACCCCCGGGACAGGGGGGAAAGAAAAACTGTTTTTT. Residues: CATTPGTGGKEKLFF.

The V call is TRBV6-6, the J call TRBJ1-2; tentatively, D is TRBD1 (6 bases). From germline, CDR1 is MNHNY and CDR2 SVGAGI (reference sequence). Trimming cost V 2 bases and J 2 bases, with 12 bases left between them. The CDR3 is 15 amino acids. In DNA form, the CDR3 reads TGTGCCAGCAGTTACCAGGGACATAGAAACTATGGCTACACCTTC. Its translation: CASSYQGHRNYGYTF.

The chain carries TRBV5-1 and TRBJ2-2, with a possible D match to TRBD2 (6 bases). Trimming left V 3 bases short and J 6 bases short, with 9 bases between. Germline CDR1 reads SGHRS; CDR2 reads YFSETQ. The CDR3 extends over 13 amino acids. The CDR3 is CASSSEGAGELFF. As DNA, the CDR3 is TGCGCCAGCAGCTCGGAGGGCGCCGGGGAGCTGTTTTTT.

The rearrangement uses TRBV19 and TRBJ2-3; maybe TRBD2 (6 bases). This CDR3 is built from 14 residues. V was trimmed by 9 bases and J by 9 bases, leaving 22 bases between them. Germline CDR1 is LNHDA and CDR2 is SQIVND (reference sequence). The CDR3: CASTGESGAGTQYF. CDR3 nucleotide sequence: TGTGCCAGCACGGGAGAGAGTGGCGCCGGAACGCAGTATTTT.

V gene TRBV21-1 combines with J gene TRBJ2-5; TRBD1 is the table's D call, not checked against the DNA. TRBV21-1 is tagged as a pseudogene. The CDR3 length is 14 residues. DNA for the CDR3: TGTGCCAGCAGAAGACCAGGGGGCAAGGAGACCCAGTACTTC. Its translation: CASRRPGGKETQYF.

The gene calls are TRBV7-6 and TRBJ2-2; D is ambiguous. V was cut by 5 bases and J by 6 bases, with 7 bases left in between. CDR1 is SGHVS, CDR2 FNYEAQ, per germline. This CDR3 spans 12 amino acids. The CDR3 sequence is CASSPLAGELFF. The CDR3, as DNA: TGTGCCAGCAGCCCCCTAGCCGGGGAGCTGTTTTTT.

The chain couples TRBV9 to TRBJ2-3; unclear D gene. The germline CDR1 and CDR2 sequences are SGDLS and YYNGEE. Trimming shortened V by 1 base and J by 4 bases, and 16 bases separated the two germline ends. The CDR3 is made up of 16 amino acids. The chain's CDR3 is CASSVRRSGFADTQYF. The CDR3 DNA reads TGTGCCAGCAGCGTACGTCGCTCGGGTTTTGCAGATACGCAGTATTTT.